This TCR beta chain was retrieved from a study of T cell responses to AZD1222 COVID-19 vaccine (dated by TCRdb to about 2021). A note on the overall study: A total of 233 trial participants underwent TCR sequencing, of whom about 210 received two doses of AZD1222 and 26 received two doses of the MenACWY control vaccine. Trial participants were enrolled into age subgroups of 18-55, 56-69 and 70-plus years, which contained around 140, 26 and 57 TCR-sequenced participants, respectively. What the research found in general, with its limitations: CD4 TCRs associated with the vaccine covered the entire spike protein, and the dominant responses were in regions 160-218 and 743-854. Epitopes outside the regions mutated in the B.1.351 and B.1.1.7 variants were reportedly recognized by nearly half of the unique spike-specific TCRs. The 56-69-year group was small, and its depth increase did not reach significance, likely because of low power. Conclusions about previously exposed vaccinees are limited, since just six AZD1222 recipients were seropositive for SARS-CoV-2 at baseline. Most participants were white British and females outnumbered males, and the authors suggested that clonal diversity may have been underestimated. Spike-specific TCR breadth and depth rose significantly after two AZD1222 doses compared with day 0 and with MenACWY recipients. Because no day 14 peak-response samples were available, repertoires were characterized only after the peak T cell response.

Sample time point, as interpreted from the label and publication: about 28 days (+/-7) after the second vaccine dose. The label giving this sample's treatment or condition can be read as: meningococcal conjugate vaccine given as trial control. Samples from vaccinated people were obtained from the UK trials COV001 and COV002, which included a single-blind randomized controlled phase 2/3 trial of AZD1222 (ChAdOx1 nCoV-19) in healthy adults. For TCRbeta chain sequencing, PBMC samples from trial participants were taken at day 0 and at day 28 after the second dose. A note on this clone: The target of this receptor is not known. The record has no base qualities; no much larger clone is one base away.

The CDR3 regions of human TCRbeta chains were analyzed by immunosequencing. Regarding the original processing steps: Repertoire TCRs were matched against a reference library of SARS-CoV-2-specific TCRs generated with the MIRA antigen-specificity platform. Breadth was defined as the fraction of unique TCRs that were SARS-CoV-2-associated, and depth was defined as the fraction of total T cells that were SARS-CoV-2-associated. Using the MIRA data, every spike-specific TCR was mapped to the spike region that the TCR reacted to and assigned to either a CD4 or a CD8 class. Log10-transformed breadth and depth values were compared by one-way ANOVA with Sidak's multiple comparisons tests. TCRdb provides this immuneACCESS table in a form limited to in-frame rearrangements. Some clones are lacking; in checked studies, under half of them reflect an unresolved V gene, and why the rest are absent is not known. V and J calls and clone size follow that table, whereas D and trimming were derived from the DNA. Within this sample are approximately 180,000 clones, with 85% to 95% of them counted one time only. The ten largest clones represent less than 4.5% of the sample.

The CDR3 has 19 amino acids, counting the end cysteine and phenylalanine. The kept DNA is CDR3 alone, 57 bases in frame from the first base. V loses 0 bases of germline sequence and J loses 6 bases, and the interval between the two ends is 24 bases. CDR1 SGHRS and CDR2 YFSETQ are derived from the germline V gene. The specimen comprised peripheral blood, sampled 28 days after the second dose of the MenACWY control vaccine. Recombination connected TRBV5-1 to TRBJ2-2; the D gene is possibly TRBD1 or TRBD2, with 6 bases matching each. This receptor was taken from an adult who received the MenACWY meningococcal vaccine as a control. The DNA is TGCGCCAGCAGCTTGGTGGACATCAGCCGGGGGCACCCCCCCGGGGAGCTGTTTTTT. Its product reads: CASSLVDISRGHPPGELFF.